This T cell receptor beta chain was sequenced in a study of beta chain features in type 1 diabetes. About the study: Examined across all samples were roughly 100 million sorted cells. General study points: Patients and controls would be equally affected if PCR favored shorter templates. Among patients with Type 1 diabetes, TCRB CDR3s were moderately but significantly shorter in every one of the four CD4+ subsets.

Since all of the isolated RNA was reverse transcribed, expressed TCRB transcripts were what got sequenced. Produced via immunoSEQ multiplex PCR; TCRdb's table is partial and in-frame only. The sample includes around 250,000 clones, around 21% of them seen just once. The CDR3 is made up of 13 amino acids. Germline lookup yields CDR1 SGHRS and CDR2 YFSETQ. Trimming pared 0 bases from V and 4 bases from J, leaving 5 bases between. This clone has a single count. The antigen is not known. At the DNA level, this CDR3 is encoded by other sequences in the same sample as well. The specimen was naive CD4+ T cells from blood. This rearrangement joins TRBV5-1 to TRBJ2-1; weak D call: TRBD2 (5 bases). The sequence derives from a woman in her 40s with type 1 diabetes. CDR3 region: CASSLGLYNEQFF. The CDR3 bases are TGCGCCAGCAGCTTGGGACTATACAATGAGCAGTTCTTC.